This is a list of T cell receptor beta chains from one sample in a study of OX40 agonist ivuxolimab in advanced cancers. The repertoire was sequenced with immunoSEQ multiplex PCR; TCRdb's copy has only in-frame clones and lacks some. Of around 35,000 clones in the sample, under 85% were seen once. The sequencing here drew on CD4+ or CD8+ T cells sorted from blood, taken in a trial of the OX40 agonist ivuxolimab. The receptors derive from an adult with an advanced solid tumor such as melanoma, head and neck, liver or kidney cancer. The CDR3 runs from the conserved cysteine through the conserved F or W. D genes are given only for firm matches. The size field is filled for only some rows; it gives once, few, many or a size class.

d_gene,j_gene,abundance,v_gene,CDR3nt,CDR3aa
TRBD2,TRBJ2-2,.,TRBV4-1,TGCGCCAGCAGCCAAGAGCCCCACGGCGGGGGAGCCACCGGGGAGCTGTTTTTT,CASSQEPHGGGATGELFF
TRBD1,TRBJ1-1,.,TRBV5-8,TGTGCCAGCAGCCGTTGGACAGGGAACTCTGAAGCTTTCTTT,CASSRWTGNSEAFF
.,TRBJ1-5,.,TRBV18,TGTGCCAGCTCACTAAACAGGGTGGCTCAGCCCCAGCATTTT,CASSLNRVAQPQHF
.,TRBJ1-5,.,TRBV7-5,TGTGTCAGAAGCTTAGCAGGGGGCGCATATAGCAATCAGCCCCAGCATTTT,CVRSLAGGAYSNQPQHF
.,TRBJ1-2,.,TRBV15,TGTGCCACCAGCAGGGGAGGGGCCTTGATAAACTATGGCTACACCTTC,CATSRGGALINYGYTF
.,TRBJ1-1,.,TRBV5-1,TGCGCCAGCAGCTTGGGACAGAATAATGTAGCTTTCTTT,CASSLGQNNVAFF
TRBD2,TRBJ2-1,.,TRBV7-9,TGTGCCAGCAGCCCCAAGGTCAGCGGGGTGATCAATGAGCAGTTCTTC,CASSPKVSGVINEQFF
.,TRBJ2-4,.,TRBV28,TGTGCCAGCAGTTTTCAGGGGGCCAAAAACATTCAGTACTTC,CASSFQGAKNIQYF
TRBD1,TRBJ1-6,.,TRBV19,TGTGCCAGTAGTTCCCGAGGGGACAGGGGTAATTCACCCCTCCACTTT,CASSSRGDRGNSPLHF
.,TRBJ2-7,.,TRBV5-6,TGTGCCAGCTTACCTTCCGGGGCGCGGGAGCAGTACTTC,CASLPSGAREQYF
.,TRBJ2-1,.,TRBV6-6,TGTGCCAGCAGTTATCATTCAGGGGTCTCCTACAATGAGCAGTTCTTC,CASSYHSGVSYNEQFF
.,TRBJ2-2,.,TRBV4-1,TGCGCCAGCAGCCAAGTCCGAACAGGGAACACCGGGGAGCTGTTTTTT,CASSQVRTGNTGELFF
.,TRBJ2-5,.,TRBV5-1,TGCGCCAGCAGCTTACAGGGTGCCGGAGAGACCCAGTACTTC,CASSLQGAGETQYF
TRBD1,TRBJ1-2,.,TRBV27,TGTGCCAGCAGTTCGTTTGAGGACAGGGGGCTTTATGGCTACACCTTC,CASSSFEDRGLYGYTF
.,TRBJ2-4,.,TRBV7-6,TGTGCCAGCAGCTTAGCATCAGGGAGGGGGTTAAACATTCAGTACTTC,CASSLASGRGLNIQYF
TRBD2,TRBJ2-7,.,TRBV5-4,TGTGCCAGCAGCCGGGAGGGGGGCTCCTACGAGCAGTACTTC,CASSREGGSYEQYF
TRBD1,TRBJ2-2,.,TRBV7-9,TGTGCCAGCAGCCGGGACAGCTTCACCGGGGAGCTGTTTTTT,CASSRDSFTGELFF
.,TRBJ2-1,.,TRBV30,TGTGCCTGGAGTGTAAGGGGGGTCCAAGGATCCTACAATGAGCAGTTCTTC,CAWSVRGVQGSYNEQFF
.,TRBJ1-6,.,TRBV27,TGTGCCAGCAGTTTCTTTAATTCACCCCTCCACTTT,CASSFFNSPLHF
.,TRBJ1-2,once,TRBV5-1,TGCGCCAGCAGCTTGGCTCTGGGGGCTAGCTATGGCTACACCTTC,CASSLALGASYGYTF
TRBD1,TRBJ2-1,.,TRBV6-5,TGTGCCAGCAGCCGGGACAGTTACAATGAGCAGTTCTTC,CASSRDSYNEQFF
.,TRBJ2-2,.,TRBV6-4,TGTGCCAGCAGTGACTCCCACAGGTTCAACACCGGGGAGCTGTTTTTT,CASSDSHRFNTGELFF